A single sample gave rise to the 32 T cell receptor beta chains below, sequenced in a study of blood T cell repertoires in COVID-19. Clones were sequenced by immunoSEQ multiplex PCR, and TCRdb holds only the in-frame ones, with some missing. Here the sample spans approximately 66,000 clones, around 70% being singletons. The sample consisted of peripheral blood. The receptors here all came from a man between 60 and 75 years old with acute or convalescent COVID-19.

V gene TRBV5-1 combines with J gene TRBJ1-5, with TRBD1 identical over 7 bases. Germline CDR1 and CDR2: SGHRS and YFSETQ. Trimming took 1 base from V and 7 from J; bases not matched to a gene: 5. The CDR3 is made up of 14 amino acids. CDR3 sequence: CASSLTGVGQPQHF. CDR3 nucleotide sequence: TGCGCCAGCAGCTTGACAGGGGTAGGCCAGCCCCAGCATTTT.

CDR3 DNA sequence: TGTGCCAGTAGTATAGTGGGGCCGGGCGATGGCTACACCTTC. Translated, it gives CASSIVGPGDGYTF. V is TRBV19 and J is TRBJ1-2; maybe TRBD1 (5 bases). CDR1 and CDR2 (germline): LNHDA, SQIVND (reference sequence). The ends were cut back, 1 base at V and 6 bases at J, with 12 bases in the middle. The CDR3 sequence is 14 residues long. Combining the CDR3 with reference TRBV19 and TRBJ1-2 gives the whole variable domain DGGITQSPKYLFRKEGQNVTLSCEQNLNHDAMYWYRQDPGQGLRLIYYSQIVNDFQKGDIAEGYSVSREKKESFPLTVTSAQKNPTAFYLCASSIVGPGDGYTFGSGTRLTVV.

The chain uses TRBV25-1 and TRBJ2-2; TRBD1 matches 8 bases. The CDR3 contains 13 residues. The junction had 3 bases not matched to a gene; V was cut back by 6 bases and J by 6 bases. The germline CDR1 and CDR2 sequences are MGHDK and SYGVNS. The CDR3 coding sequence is TGTGCCAGCAGCCAGGGGGCGGCCGGGGAGCTGTTTTTT. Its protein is CASSQGAAGELFF.

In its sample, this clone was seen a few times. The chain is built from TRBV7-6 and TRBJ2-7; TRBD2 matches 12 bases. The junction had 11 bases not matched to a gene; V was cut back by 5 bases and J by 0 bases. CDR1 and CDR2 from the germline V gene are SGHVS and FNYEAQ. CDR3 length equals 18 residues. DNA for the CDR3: TGTGCCAGCAGCCCAGGACTAGCGGGATCCATTTCCTCCTACGAGCAGTACTTC. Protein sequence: CASSPGLAGSISSYEQYF.

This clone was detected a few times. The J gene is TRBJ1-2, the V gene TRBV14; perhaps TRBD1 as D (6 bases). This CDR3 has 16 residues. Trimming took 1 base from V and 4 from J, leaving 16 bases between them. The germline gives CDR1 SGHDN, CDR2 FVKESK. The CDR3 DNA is TGTGCCAGCAGCCAAGTCGGGACACCAGGAGCCTATGGCTACACCTTC. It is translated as CASSQVGTPGAYGYTF.

The CDR3 here is CASSLQQGYGYTF. The CDR3 nucleotides are TGTGCCAGCAGTTTACAGCAGGGATATGGCTACACCTTC. The rearrangement uses TRBV12-3 or TRBV12-4 and TRBJ1-2; TRBD1 might be the D (5 bases). V lost 2 bases and J 5 bases, leaving 9 bases between the germline ends. This CDR3 is 13 amino acids long.

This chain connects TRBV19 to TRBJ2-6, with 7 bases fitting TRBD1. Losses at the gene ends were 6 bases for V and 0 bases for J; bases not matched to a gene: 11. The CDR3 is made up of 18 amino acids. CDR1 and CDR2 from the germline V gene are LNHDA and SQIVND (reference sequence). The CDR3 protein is CASRPKTGKYSGANVLTF. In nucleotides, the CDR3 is TGTGCCAGTAGGCCAAAGACAGGGAAGTACTCTGGGGCCAACGTCCTGACTTTC.

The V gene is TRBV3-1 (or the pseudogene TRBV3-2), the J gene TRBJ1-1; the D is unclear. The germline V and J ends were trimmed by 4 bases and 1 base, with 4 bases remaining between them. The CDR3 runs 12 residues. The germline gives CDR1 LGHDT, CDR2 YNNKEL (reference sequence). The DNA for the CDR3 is TGTGCCAGCAGCCTATGGAACACTGAAGCTTTCTTT. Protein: CASSLWNTEAFF.

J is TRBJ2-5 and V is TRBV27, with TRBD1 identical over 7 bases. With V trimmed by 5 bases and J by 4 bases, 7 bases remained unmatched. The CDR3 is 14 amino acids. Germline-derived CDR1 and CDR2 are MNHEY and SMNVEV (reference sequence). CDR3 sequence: CASSPNRDRETQYF. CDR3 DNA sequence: TGTGCCAGCAGTCCAAACCGGGACAGAGAGACCCAGTACTTC.

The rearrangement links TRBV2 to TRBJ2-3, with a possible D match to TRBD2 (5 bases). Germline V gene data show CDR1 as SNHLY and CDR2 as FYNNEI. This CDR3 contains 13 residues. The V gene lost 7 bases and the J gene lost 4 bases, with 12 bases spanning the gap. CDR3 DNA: TGTGCCAGCACCTTATTTAGCGCAGATACGCAGTATTTT. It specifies CASTLFSADTQYF.

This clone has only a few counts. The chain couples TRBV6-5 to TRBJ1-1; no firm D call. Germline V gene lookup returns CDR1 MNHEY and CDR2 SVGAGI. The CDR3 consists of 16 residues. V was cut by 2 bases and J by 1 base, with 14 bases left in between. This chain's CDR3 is CASSYREGRPNTEAFF. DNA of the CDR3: TGTGCCAGCAGTTACCGGGAGGGCAGACCGAACACTGAAGCTTTCTTT.

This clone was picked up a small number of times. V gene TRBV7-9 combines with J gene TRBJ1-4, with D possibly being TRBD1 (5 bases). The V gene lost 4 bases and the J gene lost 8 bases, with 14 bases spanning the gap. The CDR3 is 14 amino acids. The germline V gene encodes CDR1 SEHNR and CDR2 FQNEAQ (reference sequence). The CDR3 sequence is CASSYPGLNEKLFF. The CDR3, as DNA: TGTGCCAGCAGCTACCCAGGGTTAAACGAAAAACTGTTTTTT.

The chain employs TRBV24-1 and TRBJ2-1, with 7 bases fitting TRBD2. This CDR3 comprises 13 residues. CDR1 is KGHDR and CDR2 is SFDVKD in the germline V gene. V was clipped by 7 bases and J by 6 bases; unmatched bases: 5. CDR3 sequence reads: CATSTPSGNEQFF. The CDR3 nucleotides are TGTGCCACCAGCACTCCTAGCGGCAATGAGCAGTTCTTC.

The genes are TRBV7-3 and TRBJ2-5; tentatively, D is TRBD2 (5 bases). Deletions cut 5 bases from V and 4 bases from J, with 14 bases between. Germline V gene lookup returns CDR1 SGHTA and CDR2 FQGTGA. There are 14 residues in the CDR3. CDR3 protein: CASSPLGSGETQYF. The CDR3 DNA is TGTGCCAGCAGCCCCTTAGGGAGTGGAGAGACCCAGTACTTC. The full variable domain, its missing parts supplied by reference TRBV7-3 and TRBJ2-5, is GAGVSQTPSNKVTEKGKYVELRCDPISGHTALYWYRQSLGQGPEFLIYFQGTGAADDSGLPNDRFFAVRPEGSVSTLKIQRTERGDSAVYLCASSPLGSGETQYFGPGTRLLVL.

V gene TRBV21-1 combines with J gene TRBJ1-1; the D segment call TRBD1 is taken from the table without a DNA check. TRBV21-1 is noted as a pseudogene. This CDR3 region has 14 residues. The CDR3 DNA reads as TGTGCCAGCAGCAAAGCGGCCAGGGAAGATGAAGCTTTCTTT. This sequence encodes CASSKAAREDEAFF.

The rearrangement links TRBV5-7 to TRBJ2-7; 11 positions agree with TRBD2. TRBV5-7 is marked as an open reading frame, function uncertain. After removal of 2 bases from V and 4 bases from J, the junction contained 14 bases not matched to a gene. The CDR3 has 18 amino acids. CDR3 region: CASSFSRGLSGRVYEQYF. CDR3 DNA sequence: TGTGCCAGCAGCTTTTCAAGGGGCCTTAGCGGGAGGGTTTACGAGCAGTACTTC.

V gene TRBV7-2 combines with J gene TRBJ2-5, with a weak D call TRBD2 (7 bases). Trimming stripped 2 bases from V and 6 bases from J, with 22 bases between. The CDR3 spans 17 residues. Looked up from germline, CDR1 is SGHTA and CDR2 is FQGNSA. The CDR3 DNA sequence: TGTGCCAGCAGCTTAATGGCTAGCGGTCCCAGGGGAAAGACCCAGTACTTC. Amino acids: CASSLMASGPRGKTQYF.

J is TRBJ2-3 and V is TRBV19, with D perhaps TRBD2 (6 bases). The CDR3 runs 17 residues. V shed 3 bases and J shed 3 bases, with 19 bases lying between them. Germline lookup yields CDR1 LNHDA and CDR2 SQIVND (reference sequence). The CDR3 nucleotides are TGTGCCAGTAGTATCAGTCAGGGTGAGGAGGGAACAGATACGCAGTATTTT. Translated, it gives CASSISQGEEGTDTQYF.

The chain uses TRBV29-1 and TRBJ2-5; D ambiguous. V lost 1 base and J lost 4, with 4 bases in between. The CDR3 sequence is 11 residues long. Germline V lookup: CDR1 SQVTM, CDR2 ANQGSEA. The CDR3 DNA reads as TGCAGCGTTGAAGCCGGAGAGACCCAGTACTTC. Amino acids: CSVEAGETQYF.

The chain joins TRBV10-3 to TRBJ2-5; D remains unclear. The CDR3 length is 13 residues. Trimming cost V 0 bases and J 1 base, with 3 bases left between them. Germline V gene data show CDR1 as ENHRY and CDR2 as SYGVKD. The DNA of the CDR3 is TGTGCCATCAGTGAGTCGAGCCAAGAGACCCAGTACTTC. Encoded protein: CAISESSQETQYF.

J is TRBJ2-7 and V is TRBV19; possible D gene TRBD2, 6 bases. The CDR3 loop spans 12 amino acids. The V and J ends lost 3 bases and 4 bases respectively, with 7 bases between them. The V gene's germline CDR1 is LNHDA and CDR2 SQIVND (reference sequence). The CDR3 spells CASSMGTYEQYF. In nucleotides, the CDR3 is TGTGCCAGTAGTATGGGGACTTACGAGCAGTACTTC.

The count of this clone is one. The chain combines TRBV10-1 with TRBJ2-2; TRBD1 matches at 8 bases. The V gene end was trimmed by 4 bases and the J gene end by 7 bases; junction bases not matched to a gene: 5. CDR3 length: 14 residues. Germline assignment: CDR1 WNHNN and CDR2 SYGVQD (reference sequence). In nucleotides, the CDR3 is TGCGCCAGCAGTGTCGCAGGGGGCGGCGGGGAGCTGTTTTTT. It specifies CASSVAGGGGELFF.

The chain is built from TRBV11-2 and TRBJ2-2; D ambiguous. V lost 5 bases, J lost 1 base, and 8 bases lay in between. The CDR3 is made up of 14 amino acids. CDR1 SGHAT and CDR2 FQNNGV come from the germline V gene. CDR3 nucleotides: TGTGCCAGCAGCCCTCGACAGAACACCGGGGAGCTGTTTTTT. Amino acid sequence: CASSPRQNTGELFF.

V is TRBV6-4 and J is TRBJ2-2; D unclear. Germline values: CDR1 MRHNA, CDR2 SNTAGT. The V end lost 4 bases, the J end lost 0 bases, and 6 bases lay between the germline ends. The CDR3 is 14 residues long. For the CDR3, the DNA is TGTGCCAGCAGTGTAGAACCGAACACCGGGGAGCTGTTTTTT. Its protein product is CASSVEPNTGELFF.

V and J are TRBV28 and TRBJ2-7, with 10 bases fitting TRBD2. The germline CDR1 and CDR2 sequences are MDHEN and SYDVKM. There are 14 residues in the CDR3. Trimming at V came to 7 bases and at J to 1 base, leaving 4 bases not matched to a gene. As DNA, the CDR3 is TGTGCCAGCACCTTAGCGGGAGGATCCTACGAGCAGTACTTC. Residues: CASTLAGGSYEQYF.

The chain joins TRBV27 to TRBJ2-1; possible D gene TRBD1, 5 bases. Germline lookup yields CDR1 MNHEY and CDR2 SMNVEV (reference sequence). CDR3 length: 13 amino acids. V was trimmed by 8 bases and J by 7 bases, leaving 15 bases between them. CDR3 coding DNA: TGTGCCAGCGGCAGGGTGTTAGTAAATGAGCAGTTCTTC. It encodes CASGRVLVNEQFF.

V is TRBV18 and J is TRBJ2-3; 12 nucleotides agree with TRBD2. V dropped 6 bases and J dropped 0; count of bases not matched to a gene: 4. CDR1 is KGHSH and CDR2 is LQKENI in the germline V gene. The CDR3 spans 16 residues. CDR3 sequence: CASSLGTSGSTDTQYF. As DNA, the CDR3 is TGTGCCAGCTCCCTGGGGACTAGCGGGAGCACAGATACGCAGTATTTT.

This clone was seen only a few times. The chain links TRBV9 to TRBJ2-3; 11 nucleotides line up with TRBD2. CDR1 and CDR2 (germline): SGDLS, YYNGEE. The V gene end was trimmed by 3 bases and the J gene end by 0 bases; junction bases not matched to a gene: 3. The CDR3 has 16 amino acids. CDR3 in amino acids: CASSAASGGSTDTQYF. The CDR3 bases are TGTGCCAGCAGCGCCGCTAGCGGGGGGAGCACAGATACGCAGTATTTT.

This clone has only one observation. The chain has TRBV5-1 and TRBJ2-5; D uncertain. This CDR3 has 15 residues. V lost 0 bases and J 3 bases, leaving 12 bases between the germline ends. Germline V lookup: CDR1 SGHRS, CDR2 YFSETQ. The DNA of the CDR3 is TGCGCCAGCAGCTTGGCCCTGGAGCGAAAAGAGACCCAGTACTTC. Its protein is CASSLALERKETQYF.

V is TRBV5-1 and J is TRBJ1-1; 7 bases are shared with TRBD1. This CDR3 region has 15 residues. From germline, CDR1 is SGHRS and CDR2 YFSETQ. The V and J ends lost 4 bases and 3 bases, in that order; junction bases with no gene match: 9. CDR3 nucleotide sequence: TGCGCCAGCAGCCATGACAGGGATTGGGACACTGAAGCTTTCTTT. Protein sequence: CASSHDRDWDTEAFF.

CDR3 sequence: CATSDSGSSGRGGDEQFF. Written as DNA, the CDR3 is TGTGCCACCAGTGATTCCGGATCTAGCGGGAGAGGTGGTGATGAGCAGTTCTTC. The chain has TRBV24-1 and TRBJ2-1; 10 bases line up with TRBD2. Losses at the gene ends were 2 bases for V and 8 bases for J; bases not matched to a gene: 14. Germline lookup yields CDR1 KGHDR and CDR2 SFDVKD. The CDR3 extends over 18 amino acids.

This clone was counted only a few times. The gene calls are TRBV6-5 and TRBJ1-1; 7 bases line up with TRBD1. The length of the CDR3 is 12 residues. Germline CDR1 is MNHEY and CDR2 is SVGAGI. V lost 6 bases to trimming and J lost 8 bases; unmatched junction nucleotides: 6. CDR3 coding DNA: TGTGCCAGCAGCTTACAGGGGTCCGAAGCTTTCTTT. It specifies CASSLQGSEAFF.